This T cell receptor beta chain was identified during a study of OX40 agonist ivuxolimab in advanced cancers. Study in general: A male proportion of 82.7% was recorded, with mean age approximately 56 years and range about 23 to 80. Study-wide results and caveats: Compared with others, partial responders at 0.1-3.0 mg/kg displayed clonal expansion among the lowest. Clonal expansion by week 6 occurred in CD4+ and CD8+ blood T cells (at 0.1 to 3.0 mg/kg).

On this clone: Its antigen remains unknown.

Germline V gene sequence: CDR1 SGHAT, CDR2 FQNNGV. Trimming took off 2 bases at V and 4 bases at J, with 15 bases between the two ends. This CDR3 is 15 amino acids long. This table comes from immunoSEQ multiplex PCR, and its TCRdb copy is limited to in-frame clones, with some not included. The data hold some 100,000 clones, with around 91% observed a single time. The TCR was taken from an adult with an advanced solid tumor such as melanoma, head and neck, liver or kidney cancer. The chain uses TRBV11-2 and TRBJ2-7, with a tentative D call TRBD1 (6 bases). The sample was CD4+ or CD8+ T cells sorted from blood, taken in a trial of the OX40 agonist ivuxolimab. The CDR3: CASSLMTGTTYEQYF. DNA of the CDR3: TGTGCCAGCAGCTTAATGACCGGGACAACTTACGAGCAGTACTTC.